This entry concerns a single TCR beta chain. Its antigen is undetermined. This sample was taken from a study of cytomegalovirus exposure and HLA in healthy donors. Broader study findings: According to a subsequent analysis, TCR clusters from the first cohort were inclined to appear together in the 120 or so validation repertoires. Among TCR beta chains, those listed as cytomegalovirus-associated numbered some 170.

The CDR3 is 12 residues long. Germline CDR1 is MDHEN and CDR2 is SYDVKM. Trimming shortened V by 5 bases and J by 7 bases, and 11 bases separated the two germline ends. The donors were in the roughly 110-subject validation cohort; that cohort was separate from the 666-subject first cohort. Here immunoSEQ multiplex PCR was the method, and the copy in TCRdb shows in-frame clones only, minus some. Of 200,000 to 250,000 clones in the sample, around 87% were seen once. The rearrangement uses TRBV28 and TRBJ1-2; possibly TRBD1 for D (5 bases). Sequenced: PBMCs. The sequence derives from a young woman in good health and CMV-seropositive. The CDR3 sequence: CASSPGGVGYTF. The CDR3 DNA is TGTGCCAGCAGTCCCGGGGGGGTTGGCTACACCTTC.